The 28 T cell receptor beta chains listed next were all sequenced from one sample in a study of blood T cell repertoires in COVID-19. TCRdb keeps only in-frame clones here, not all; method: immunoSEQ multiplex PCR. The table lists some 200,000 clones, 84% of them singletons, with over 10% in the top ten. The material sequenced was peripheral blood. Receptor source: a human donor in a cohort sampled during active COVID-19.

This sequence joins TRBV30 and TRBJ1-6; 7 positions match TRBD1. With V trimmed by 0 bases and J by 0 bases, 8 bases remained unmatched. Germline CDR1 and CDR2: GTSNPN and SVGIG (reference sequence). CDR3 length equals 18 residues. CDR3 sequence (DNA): TGTGCCTGGAGTGTAGCAGGGGGTTTGAGCTCCTATAATTCACCCCTCCACTTT. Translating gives CAWSVAGGLSSYNSPLHF. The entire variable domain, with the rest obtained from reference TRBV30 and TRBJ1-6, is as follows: SQTIHQWPATLVQPVGSPLSLECTVEGTSNPNLYWYRQAAGRGLQLLFYSVGIGQISSEVPQNLSASRPQDRQFILSSKKLLLSDSGFYLCAWSVAGGLSSYNSPLHFGNGTRLTVT.

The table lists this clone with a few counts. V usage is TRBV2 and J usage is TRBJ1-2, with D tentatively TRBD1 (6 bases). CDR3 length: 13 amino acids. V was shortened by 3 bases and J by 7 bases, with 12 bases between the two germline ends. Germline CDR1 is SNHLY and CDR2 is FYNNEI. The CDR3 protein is CASSDRAGVGYTF. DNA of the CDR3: TGTGCCAGCAGTGACCGGGCAGGGGTTGGCTACACCTTC.

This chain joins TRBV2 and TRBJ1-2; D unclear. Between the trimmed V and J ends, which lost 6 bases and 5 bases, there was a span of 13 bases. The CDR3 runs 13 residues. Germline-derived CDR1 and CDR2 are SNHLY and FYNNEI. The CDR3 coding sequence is TGTGCCAGCAGCGGGCCGGGATTTTATGGCTACACCTTC. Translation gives CASSGPGFYGYTF.

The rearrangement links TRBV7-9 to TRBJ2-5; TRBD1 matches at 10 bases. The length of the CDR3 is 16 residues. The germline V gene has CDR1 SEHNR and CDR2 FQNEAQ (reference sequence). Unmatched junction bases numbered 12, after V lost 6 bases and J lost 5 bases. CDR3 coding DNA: TGTGCCAGCAGTCAGTCGAGACAGGGGGCATGGGAGACCCAGTACTTC. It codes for CASSQSRQGAWETQYF. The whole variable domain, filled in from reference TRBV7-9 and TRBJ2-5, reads DTGVSQNPRHKITKRGQNVTFRCDPISEHNRLYWYRQTLGQGPEFLTYFQNEAQLEKSRLLSDRFSAERPKGSFSTLEIQRTEQGDSAMYLCASSQSRQGAWETQYFGPGTRLLVL.

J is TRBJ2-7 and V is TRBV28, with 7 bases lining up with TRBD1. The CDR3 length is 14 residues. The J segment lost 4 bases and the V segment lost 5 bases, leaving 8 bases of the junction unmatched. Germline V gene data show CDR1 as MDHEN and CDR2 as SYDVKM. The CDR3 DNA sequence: TGTGCCAGCAGTCGACCGGGACAGTCATACGAGCAGTACTTC. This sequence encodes CASSRPGQSYEQYF.

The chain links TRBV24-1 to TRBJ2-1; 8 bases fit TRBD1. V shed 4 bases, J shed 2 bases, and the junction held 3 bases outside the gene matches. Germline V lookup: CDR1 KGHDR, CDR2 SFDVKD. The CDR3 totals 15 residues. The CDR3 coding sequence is TGTGCCACCAGTGAGACAGGGGTAACCTACAATGAGCAGTTCTTC. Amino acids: CATSETGVTYNEQFF.

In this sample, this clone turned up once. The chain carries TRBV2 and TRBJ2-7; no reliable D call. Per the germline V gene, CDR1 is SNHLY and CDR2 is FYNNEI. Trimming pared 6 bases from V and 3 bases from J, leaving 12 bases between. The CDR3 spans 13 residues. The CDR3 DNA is TGTGCCAGCAGCTTTCTCGAGAGCTACGAGCAGTACTTC. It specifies CASSFLESYEQYF.

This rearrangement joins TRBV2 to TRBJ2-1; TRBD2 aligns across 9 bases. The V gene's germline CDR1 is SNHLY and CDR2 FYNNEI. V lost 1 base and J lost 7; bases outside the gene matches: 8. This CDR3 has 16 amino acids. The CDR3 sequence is CASSEVLAGGRNEQFF. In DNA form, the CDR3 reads TGTGCCAGCAGTGAAGTTTTGGCGGGAGGGAGGAATGAGCAGTTCTTC.

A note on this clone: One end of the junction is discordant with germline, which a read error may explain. CDR3 residues: CASSQYVRDSLHF. CDR3 bases: TGTGCCAGCAGCCAGTACGTCCGAGACAGTTTACACTTC. This chain links TRBV9 with TRBJ2-5; D may be TRBD1 (5 bases). Germline V gene data show CDR1 as SGDLS and CDR2 as YYNGEE. The CDR3 loop spans 13 amino acids. Full variable domain (remainder filled in from reference TRBV9 and TRBJ2-5): DSGVTQTPKHLITATGQRVTLRCSPRSGDLSVYWYQQSLDQGLQFLIQYYNGEERAKGNILERFSAQQFPDLHSELNLSSLELGDSALYFCASSQYVRDSLHFGPGTRLLVL.

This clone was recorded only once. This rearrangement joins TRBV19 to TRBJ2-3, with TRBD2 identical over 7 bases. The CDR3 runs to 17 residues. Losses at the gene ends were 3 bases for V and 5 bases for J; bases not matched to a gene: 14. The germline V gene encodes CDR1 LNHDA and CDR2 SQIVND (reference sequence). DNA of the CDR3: TGTGCCAGTAGTATTACGGCCTCCGGGGTAGCGGGAGATACGCAGTATTTT. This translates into CASSITASGVAGDTQYF. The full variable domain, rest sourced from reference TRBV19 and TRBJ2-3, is DGGITQSPKYLFRKEGQNVTLSCEQNLNHDAMYWYRQDPGQGLRLIYYSQIVNDFQKGDIAEGYSVSREKKESFPLTVTSAQKNPTAFYLCASSITASGVAGDTQYFGPGTRLTVL.

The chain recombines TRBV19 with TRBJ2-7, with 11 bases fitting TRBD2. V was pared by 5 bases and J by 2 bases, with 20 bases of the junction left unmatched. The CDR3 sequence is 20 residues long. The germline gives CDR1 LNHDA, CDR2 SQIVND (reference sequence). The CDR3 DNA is TGTGCCAGTAGTCCCTACTCTGGGACTAGCGGTCCCAGGCTGACCTACGAGCAGTACTTC. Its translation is CASSPYSGTSGPRLTYEQYF.

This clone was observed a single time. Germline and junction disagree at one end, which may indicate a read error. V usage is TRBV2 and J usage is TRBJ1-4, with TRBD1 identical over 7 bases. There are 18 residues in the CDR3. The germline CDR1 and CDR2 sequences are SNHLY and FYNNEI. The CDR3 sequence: CASREDREGFFAREKLFF. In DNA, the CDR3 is TGTGCCAGCAGGGAAGACAGGGAAGGGTTTTTCGCCAGAGAAAAACTGTTTTTT.

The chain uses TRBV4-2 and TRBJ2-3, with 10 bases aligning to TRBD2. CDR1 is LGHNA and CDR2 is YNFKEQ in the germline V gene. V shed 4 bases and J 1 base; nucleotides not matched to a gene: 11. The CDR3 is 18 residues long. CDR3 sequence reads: CASSRVTTGTSGTDTQYF. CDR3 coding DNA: TGTGCCAGCAGCCGAGTCACGACCGGGACTAGCGGCACAGATACGCAGTATTTT.

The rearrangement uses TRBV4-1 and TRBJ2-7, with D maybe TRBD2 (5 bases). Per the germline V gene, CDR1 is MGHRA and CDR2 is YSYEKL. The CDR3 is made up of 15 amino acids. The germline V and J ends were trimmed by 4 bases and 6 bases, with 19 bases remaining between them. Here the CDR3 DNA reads TGCGCCAGCAGCCTTTCCTCGGGATCCCGCGGCGAGCAGTACTTC. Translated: CASSLSSGSRGEQYF.

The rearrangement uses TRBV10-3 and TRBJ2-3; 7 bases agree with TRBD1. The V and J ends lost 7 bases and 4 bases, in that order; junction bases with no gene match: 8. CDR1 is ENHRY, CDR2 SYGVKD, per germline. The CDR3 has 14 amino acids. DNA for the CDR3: TGTGCCATCACCCGGACAGGAGGCCCAGATACGCAGTATTTT. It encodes CAITRTGGPDTQYF.

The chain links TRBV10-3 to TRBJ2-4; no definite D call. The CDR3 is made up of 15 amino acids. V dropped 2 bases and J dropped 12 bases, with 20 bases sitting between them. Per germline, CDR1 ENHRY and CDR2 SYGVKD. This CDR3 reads CAISETTSGVSTQYF. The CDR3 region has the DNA TGTGCCATCAGTGAGACAACCTCGGGTGTGTCTACTCAGTACTTC.

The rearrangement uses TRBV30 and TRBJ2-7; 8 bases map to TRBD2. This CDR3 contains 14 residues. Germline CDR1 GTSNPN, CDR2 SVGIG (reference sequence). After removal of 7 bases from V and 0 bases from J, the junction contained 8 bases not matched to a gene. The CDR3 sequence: CASSTSGPSYEQYF. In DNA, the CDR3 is TGTGCCTCAAGCACTAGCGGCCCCTCCTACGAGCAGTACTTC.

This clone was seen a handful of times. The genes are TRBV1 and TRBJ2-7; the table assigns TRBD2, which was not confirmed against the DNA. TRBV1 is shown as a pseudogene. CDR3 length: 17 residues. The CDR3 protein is CTSTSQDLAGRFYEQYF. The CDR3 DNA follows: TGCACCAGCACAAGCCAAGACTTAGCGGGACGATTTTACGAGCAGTACTTC.

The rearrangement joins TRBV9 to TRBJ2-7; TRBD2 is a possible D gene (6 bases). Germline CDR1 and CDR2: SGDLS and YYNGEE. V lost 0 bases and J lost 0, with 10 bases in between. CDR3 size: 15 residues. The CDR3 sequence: CASSVVRGSSYEQYF. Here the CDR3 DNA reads TGTGCCAGCAGCGTAGTCCGGGGGAGCTCCTACGAGCAGTACTTC. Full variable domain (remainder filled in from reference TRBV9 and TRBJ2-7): DSGVTQTPKHLITATGQRVTLRCSPRSGDLSVYWYQQSLDQGLQFLIQYYNGEERAKGNILERFSAQQFPDLHSELNLSSLELGDSALYFCASSVVRGSSYEQYFGPGTRLTVT.

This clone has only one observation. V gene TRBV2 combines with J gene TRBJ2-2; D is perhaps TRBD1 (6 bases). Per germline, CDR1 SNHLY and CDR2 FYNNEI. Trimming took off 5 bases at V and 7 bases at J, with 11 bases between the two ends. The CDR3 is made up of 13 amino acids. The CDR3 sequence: CASSPQGVGELFF. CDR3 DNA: TGTGCCAGCAGTCCACAGGGAGTCGGGGAGCTGTTTTTT.

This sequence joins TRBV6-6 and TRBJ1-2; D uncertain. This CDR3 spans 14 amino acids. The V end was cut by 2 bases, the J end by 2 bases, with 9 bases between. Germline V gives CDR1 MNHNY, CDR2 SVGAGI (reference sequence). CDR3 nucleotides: TGTGCCAGCAGTTACGGAGGGAGGAACTATGGCTACACCTTC. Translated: CASSYGGRNYGYTF.

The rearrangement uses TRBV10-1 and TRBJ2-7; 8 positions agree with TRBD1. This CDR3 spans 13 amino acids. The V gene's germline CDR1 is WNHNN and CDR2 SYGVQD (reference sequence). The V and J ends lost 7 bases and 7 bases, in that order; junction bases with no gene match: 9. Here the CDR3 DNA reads TGCGCCAGCATGTTTCAGGGGGCTTGTGAGCAGTACTTC. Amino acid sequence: CASMFQGACEQYF.

The CDR3 DNA reads as TGTGCCAGCAGCTTCTACGGGAGACCGGAGACCCAGTACTTC. Translated, it gives CASSFYGRPETQYF. The chain has TRBV11-2 and TRBJ2-5, with D possibly TRBD2 on 6 matching bases. Trimming removed 3 bases from V and 5 bases from J, with 13 bases in between. The V gene's germline CDR1 is SGHAT and CDR2 FQNNGV. There are 14 residues in the CDR3.

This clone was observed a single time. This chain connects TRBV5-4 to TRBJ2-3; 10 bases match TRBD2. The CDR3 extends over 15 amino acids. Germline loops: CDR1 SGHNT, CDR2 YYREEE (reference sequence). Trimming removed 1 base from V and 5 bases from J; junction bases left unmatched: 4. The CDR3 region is CASSLLAGAVDTQYF. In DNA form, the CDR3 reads TGTGCCAGCAGCTTGCTAGCGGGAGCAGTAGATACGCAGTATTTT.

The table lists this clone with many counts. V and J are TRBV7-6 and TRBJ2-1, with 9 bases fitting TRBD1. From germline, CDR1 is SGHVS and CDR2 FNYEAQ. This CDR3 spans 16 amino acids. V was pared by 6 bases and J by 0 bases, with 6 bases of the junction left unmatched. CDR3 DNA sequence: TGTGCCAGCAGACAGACAGGGGGGAGCTCCTACAATGAGCAGTTCTTC. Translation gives CASRQTGGSSYNEQFF. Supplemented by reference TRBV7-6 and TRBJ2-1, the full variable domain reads GAGVSQSPRYKVTKRGQDVALRCDPISGHVSLYWYRQALGQGPEFLTYFNYEAQQDKSGLPNDRFSAERPEGSISTLTIQRTEQRDSAMYRCASRQTGGSSYNEQFFGPGTRLTVL.

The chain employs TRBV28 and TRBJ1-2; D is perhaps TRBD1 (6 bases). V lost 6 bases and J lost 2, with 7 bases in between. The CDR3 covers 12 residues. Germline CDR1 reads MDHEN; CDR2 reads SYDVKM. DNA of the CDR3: TGTGCCAGCAGAGACAGGAACTATGGCTACACCTTC. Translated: CASRDRNYGYTF.

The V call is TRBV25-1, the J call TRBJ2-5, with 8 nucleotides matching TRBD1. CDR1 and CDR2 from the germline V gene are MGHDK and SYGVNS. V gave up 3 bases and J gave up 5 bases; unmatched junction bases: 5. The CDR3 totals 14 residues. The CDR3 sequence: CASSEQGALETQYF. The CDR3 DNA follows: TGTGCCAGCAGTGAGCAGGGGGCTTTGGAGACCCAGTACTTC.

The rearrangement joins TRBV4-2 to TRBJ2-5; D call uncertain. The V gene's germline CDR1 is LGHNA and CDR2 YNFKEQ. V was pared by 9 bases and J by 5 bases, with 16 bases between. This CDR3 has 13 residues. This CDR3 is CASSKARRETQYF. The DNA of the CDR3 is TGTGCCAGTTCCAAGGCGAGGCGGGAGACCCAGTACTTC.